This T cell receptor beta chain was observed in a study of T cell responses to AZD1222 COVID-19 vaccine. Findings and caveats of the study: Donors were mostly white British, more females; clonal diversity possibly underestimated. Regions 160-218 and 743-854 dominated among vaccine-associated CD4 TCRs spanning spike. Two AZD1222 administrations were followed by greater Spike-specific TCR breadth and depth. Repertoire samples came only from after the peak T cell response.

Using immunoSEQ multiplex PCR, the repertoire was profiled, and TCRdb retains in-frame clones only, with some absent. There are 150,000 to 200,000 clones in the sample; approximately 89% occur only once, and under 4% lies in the top ten. The CDR3 totals 17 residues. V lost 5 bases and J lost 5, with 22 bases in between. Germline values: CDR1 WNHNN, CDR2 SYGVQD (reference sequence). Turning to this clone: Its antigen is unknown.

This chain connects TRBV10-1 to TRBJ2-1; D uncertain. This TCR was sampled from an adult who received the AZD1222 COVID-19 vaccine. Sample: peripheral blood, taken 28 days after the second AZD1222 dose. This CDR3 reads CASSHIGRVSNNNEQFF. CDR3 coding DNA: TGCGCCAGCAGTCACATCGGTAGGGTCTCAAATAACAATGAGCAGTTCTTC.